This is a list of T cell receptor beta chains from one sample in a study of T cell responses to AZD1222 COVID-19 vaccine. Only in-frame clones appear in the TCRdb table, and some are missing; sequencing was by immunoSEQ multiplex PCR. The data contain over 130,000 clones, 94% of them singletons. The material sequenced was peripheral blood, taken on day 0 of AZD1222 vaccination. The receptors originated from an adult in good health. The CDR3 runs from the conserved cysteine through the conserved F or W. A D gene is named only where the DNA matches it firmly. Expanded clones are given a class, and other clones once, few, many or no size at all.

J gene | V gene | D gene | clone size | CDR3 DNA | CDR3 protein
TRBJ2-1 | TRBV12-5 | TRBD2 | . | TGTGCTAGTGGTTTGCCCCTGCGACCACTAGCGGGAGGGCCTACAGATGAGCAGTTCTTC | CASGLPLRPLAGGPTDEQFF
TRBJ1-2 | TRBV7-9 | TRBD1 | . | TGTGCCAGCAGCTCCCCCTCGACAGGGTACTATGGCTACACCTTC | CASSSPSTGYYGYTF
TRBJ2-1 | TRBV9 | . | . | TGTGCCAGCAGCGTAGTAGAGGGAAAGGGCTCCTACAATGAGCAGTTCTTC | CASSVVEGKGSYNEQFF
TRBJ1-3 | TRBV4-1 | . | few | TGCGCCAGCAGCCAAGGGACGGTATATGGAAACACCATATATTTT | CASSQGTVYGNTIYF
TRBJ1-6 | TRBV7-2 | . | . | TGTGCCAGCAGCTTATCGCTTCTGGGTTCACCCCTCCACTTT | CASSLSLLGSPLHF
TRBJ1-2 | TRBV7-9 | TRBD1 | . | TGTGCCAGCAGCTCGGGACAGGGAAGGGGAAATGGCTACACCTTC | CASSSGQGRGNGYTF
TRBJ2-2 | TRBV19 | . | . | TGTGCCAGTAGCGAGCACCCATCGGTCACCGGGGAGCTGTTTTTT | CASSEHPSVTGELFF
TRBJ1-4 | TRBV5-1 | . | once | TGCGCCAGCAGCCCGGGGGGGGCCCATGAAAAACTGTTTTTT | CASSPGGAHEKLFF
TRBJ2-1 | TRBV10-3 | . | . | TGTGCCATCACCGACTACAATGAGCAGTTCTTC | CAITDYNEQFF
TRBJ1-2 | TRBV5-6 | . | once | TGTGCCAGCAGCTTGGATGACCGTGGCTACACCTTC | CASSLDDRGYTF
TRBJ2-6 | TRBV21-1 | . | . | TGTGCCAGCAGCAAAGGGCACTCTGGGGCCAACGTCCTGACTTTC | CASSKGHSGANVLTF
TRBJ2-5 | TRBV3-1/TRBV3-2 | TRBD2 | . | TGTGCCAGCAGCCCGTTGAAGCTAGCGGGGGTGGTTGGGGAGACCCAGTACTTC | CASSPLKLAGVVGETQYF
TRBJ2-1 | TRBV7-2 | . | . | TGTGCCAGCAGCTCTACCTCCTACAATGAGCAGTTCTTC | CASSSTSYNEQFF
TRBJ2-1 | TRBV3-1/TRBV3-2 | . | . | TGTGCCAGCAGCCTTAGGGGTTCCAATGAGCAGTTCTTC | CASSLRGSNEQFF
TRBJ2-5 | TRBV29-1 | TRBD1 | . | TGCAGCGGGACAGGCCCTCCAGAGACCCAGTACTTC | CSGTGPPETQYF
TRBJ1-2 | TRBV7-3 | . | few | TGTGCCAGCAGCCCAACAGGGCAGAGGTCCTATGGCTACACCTTC | CASSPTGQRSYGYTF
TRBJ2-1 | TRBV4-2 | TRBD2 | once | TGTGCCAGCAGCCAAGGCGCTAGCGGGATTGATGAGCAGTTCTTC | CASSQGASGIDEQFF
TRBJ1-1 | TRBV7-8 | . | . | TGTGCCAGCAGCTTAGCGCAGGGACGAGCCTATGAAGCTTTCTTT | CASSLAQGRAYEAFF
TRBJ2-1 | TRBV5-4 | . | . | TGTGCCAGCAGCTTGGCCAATACAGTATACAATGAGCAGTTCTTC | CASSLANTVYNEQFF
TRBJ2-1 | TRBV5-4 | TRBD1 | . | TGTGCCAGCAGCTTGGAGGACAGGGACAATGAGCAGTTCTTC | CASSLEDRDNEQFF
TRBJ1-5 | TRBV12-5 | TRBD1 | . | TGTGCTAGTGGTTCCCAGGGGGGCCAGCCCCAGCATTTT | CASGSQGGQPQHF
TRBJ2-1 | TRBV6-4 | . | . | TGTGCCAGCAGTGACTCGTGGCGGAGCTCCTACAATGAGCAGTTCTTC | CASSDSWRSSYNEQFF
TRBJ2-1 | TRBV6-1 | TRBD2 | . | TGTGCCAGCAGTGAATATAGCGGGAGAGGGTTCGATGAGCAGTTCTTC | CASSEYSGRGFDEQFF
TRBJ2-3 | TRBV24-1 | TRBD2 | . | TGTGCCACCAGTGGTCGAGGGAGGGGCCCCCGCCCAGATACGCAGTATTTT | CATSGRGRGPRPDTQYF
TRBJ2-1 | TRBV5-1 | TRBD2 | once | TGCGCCAGCAGCTTGTCGGGAGGTGGGAATGAGCAGTTCTTC | CASSLSGGGNEQFF
TRBJ2-2 | TRBV12-3/TRBV12-4 | . | . | TGTGCCAGCAGTTCCCCTGCCGGGGAGCTGTTTTTT | CASSSPAGELFF
TRBJ1-6 | TRBV15 | . | . | TGTGCCACCAGCAGACGACAGGAAGGCAGTCCCCCCCTCCACTTT | CATSRRQEGSPPLHF